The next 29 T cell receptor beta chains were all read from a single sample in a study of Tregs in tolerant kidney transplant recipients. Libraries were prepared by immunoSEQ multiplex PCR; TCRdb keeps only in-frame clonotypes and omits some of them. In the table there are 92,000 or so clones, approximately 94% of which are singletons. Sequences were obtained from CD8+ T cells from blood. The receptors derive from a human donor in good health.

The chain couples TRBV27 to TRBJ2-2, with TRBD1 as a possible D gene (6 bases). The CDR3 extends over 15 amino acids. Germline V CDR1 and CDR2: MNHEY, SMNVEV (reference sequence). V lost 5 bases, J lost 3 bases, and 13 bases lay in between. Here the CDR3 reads CASSDRYPYTGELFF. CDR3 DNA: TGTGCCAGCAGTGACAGGTACCCCTACACCGGGGAGCTGTTTTTT.

In DNA form, the CDR3 reads TGTGCCAGCAGGGCGGGAGTGAACACCGGGGAGCTGTTTTTT. As protein: CASRAGVNTGELFF. V gene TRBV9 combines with J gene TRBJ2-2; 7 nucleotides match TRBD2. The germline CDR1 and CDR2 sequences are SGDLS and YYNGEE. The CDR3 is 14 amino acids. V dropped 5 bases and J dropped 1; count of bases not matched to a gene: 2.

The DNA of the CDR3 is TGTGCCAGCAGAGGTACTAGCGGTCGCTCCTACGAGCAGTACTTC. This gives the protein CASRGTSGRSYEQYF. The chain employs TRBV6-1 and TRBJ2-7; 8 nucleotides agree with TRBD2. The CDR3 is made up of 15 amino acids. J was trimmed by 0 bases and V by 6 bases; bases with no gene match: 7. CDR1 and CDR2 (germline): MNHNS, SASEGT.

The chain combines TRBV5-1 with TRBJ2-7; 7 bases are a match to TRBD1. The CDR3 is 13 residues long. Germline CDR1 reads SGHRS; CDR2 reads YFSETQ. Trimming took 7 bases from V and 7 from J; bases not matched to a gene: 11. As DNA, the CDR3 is TGCGCCAGCGTGGGGGACAGCTTACGTGAGCAGTACTTC. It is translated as CASVGDSLREQYF.

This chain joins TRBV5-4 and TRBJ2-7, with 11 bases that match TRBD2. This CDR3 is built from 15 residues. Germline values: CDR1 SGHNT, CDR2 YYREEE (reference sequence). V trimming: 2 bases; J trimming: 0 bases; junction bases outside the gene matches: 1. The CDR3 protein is CASSLGTSGSYEQYF. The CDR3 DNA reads TGTGCCAGCAGCTTAGGGACTAGCGGCTCCTACGAGCAGTACTTC.

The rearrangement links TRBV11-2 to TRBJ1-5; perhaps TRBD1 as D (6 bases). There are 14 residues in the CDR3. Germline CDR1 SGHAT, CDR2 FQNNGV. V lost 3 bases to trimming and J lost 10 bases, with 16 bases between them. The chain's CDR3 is CASSFDDRPFPQHF. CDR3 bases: TGTGCCAGCAGCTTCGACGACAGGCCCTTCCCCCAGCATTTT.

The CDR3 nucleotides are TGTGCCAGCGGGGGGCGGGAGAGGGGCAATGAGCAGTTCTTC. This codes for CASGGRERGNEQFF. The chain uses TRBV9 and TRBJ2-1; D possibly corresponds to TRBD2 (7 bases). From germline, CDR1 is SGDLS and CDR2 YYNGEE. The CDR3 consists of 14 residues. V lost 7 bases, J lost 6 bases, and 17 bases lay in between.

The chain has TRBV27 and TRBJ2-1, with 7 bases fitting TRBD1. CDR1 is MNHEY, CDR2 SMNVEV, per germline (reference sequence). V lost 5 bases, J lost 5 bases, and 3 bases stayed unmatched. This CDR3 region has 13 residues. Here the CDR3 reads CASSPTGHNEQFF. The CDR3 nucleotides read TGTGCCAGCAGTCCGACAGGGCACAATGAGCAGTTCTTC.

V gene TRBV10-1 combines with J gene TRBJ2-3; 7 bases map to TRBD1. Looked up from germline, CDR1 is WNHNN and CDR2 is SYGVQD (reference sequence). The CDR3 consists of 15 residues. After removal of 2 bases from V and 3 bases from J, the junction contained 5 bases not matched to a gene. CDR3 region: CASSEDRAWTDTQYF. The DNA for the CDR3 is TGCGCCAGCAGTGAGGACAGGGCATGGACAGATACGCAGTATTTT.

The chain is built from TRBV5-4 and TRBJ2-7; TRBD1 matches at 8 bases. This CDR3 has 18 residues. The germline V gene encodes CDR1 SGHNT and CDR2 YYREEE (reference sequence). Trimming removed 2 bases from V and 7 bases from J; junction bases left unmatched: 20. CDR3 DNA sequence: TGTGCCAGCAGCTTCGTACCATCGGCAACAGGGGGTCCCTTTGAGCAGTACTTC. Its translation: CASSFVPSATGGPFEQYF.

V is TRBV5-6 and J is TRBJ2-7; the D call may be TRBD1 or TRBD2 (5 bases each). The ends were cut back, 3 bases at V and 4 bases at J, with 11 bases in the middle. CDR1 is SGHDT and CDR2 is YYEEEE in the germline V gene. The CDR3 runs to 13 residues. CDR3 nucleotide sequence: TGTGCCAGCAGCTGGGGACCGCTGTACGAGCAGTACTTC. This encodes CASSWGPLYEQYF.

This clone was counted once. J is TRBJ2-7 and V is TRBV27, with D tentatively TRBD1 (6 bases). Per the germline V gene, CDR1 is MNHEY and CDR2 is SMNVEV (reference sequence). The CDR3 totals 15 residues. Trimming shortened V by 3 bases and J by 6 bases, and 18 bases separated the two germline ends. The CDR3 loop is CASSLSGHPRSEQYF. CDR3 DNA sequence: TGTGCCAGCAGTTTGTCGGGACACCCGAGGTCCGAGCAGTACTTC.

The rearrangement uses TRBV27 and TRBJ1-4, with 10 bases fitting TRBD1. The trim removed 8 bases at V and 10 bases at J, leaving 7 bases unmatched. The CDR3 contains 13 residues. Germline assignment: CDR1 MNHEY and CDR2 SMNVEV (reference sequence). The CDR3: CASDRDRGPKLFF. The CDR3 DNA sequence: TGTGCCAGCGACCGGGACAGGGGTCCAAAACTGTTTTTT.

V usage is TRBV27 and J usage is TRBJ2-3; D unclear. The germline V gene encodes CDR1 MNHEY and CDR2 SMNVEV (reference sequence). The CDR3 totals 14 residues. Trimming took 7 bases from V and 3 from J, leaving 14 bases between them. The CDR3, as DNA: TGTGCCAGCAAGGTTAGGCAGCTTACAGATACGCAGTATTTT. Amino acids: CASKVRQLTDTQYF.

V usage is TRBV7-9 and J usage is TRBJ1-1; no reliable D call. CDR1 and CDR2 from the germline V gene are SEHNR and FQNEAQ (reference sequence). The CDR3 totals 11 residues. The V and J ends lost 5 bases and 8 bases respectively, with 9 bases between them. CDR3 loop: CASSEGPEAFF. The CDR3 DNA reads TGTGCCAGCAGCGAAGGGCCAGAAGCTTTCTTT.

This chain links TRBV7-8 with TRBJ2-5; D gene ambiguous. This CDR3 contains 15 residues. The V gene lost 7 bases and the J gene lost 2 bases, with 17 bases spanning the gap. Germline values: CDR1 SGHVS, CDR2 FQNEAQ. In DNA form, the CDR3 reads TGTGCCAGCACCTTCGTGGCTAGTGGGCAAGAGACCCAGTACTTC. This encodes CASTFVASGQETQYF.

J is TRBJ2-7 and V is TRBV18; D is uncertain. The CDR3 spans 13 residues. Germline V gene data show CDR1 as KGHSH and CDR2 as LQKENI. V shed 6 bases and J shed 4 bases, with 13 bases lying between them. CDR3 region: CASSQDSWYEQYF. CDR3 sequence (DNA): TGTGCCAGCTCTCAAGATAGTTGGTACGAGCAGTACTTC.

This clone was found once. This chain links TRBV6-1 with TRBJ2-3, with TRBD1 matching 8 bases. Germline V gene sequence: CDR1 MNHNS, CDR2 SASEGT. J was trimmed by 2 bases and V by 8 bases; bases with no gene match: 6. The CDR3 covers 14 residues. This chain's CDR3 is CASAWDRFTDTQYF. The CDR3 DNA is TGTGCCAGCGCATGGGACAGGTTCACAGATACGCAGTATTTT.

CDR3 in DNA: TGTGCCAGCAGCGCCCGACAGGGGTCGAGAGGGGATACGCAGTATTTT. Translation: CASSARQGSRGDTQYF. This rearrangement joins TRBV14 to TRBJ2-3; 8 bases are a match to TRBD1. Germline CDR1 and CDR2: SGHDN and FVKESK. CDR3 length: 16 amino acids. Trimming removed 5 bases from V and 6 bases from J; junction bases left unmatched: 13.

The CDR3 nucleotides are TGCGCCAGCAGCTTTAACTCAGGGTCCGGGGAGCTGTTTTTT. It codes for CASSFNSGSGELFF. V gene TRBV5-1 combines with J gene TRBJ2-2; tentatively, D is TRBD1 (5 bases). The CDR3 loop spans 14 amino acids. The germline V gene encodes CDR1 SGHRS and CDR2 YFSETQ. V was trimmed by 2 bases and J by 6 bases, leaving 11 bases between them.

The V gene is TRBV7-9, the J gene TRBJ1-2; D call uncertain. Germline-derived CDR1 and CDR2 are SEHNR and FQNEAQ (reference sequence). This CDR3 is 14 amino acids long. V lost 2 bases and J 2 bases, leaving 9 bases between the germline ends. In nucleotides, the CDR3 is TGTGCCAGCAGCTTACCCCCGGCAAACTATGGCTACACCTTC. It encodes CASSLPPANYGYTF.

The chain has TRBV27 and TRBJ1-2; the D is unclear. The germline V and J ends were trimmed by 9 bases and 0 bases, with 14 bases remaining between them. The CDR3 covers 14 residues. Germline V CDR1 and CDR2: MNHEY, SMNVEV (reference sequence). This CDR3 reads CASSAGEANYGYTF. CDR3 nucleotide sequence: TGTGCCAGTTCAGCAGGAGAAGCTAACTATGGCTACACCTTC.

CDR3 nucleotide sequence: TGTGCCAGCAGCTTTCTACTAGCGGGAGACACAGATACGCAGTATTTT. This gives the protein CASSFLLAGDTDTQYF. The chain uses TRBV7-6 and TRBJ2-3; 11 nucleotides match TRBD2. V shed 3 bases and J 2 bases; nucleotides not matched to a gene: 4. Germline V gives CDR1 SGHVS, CDR2 FNYEAQ. The CDR3 covers 16 residues.

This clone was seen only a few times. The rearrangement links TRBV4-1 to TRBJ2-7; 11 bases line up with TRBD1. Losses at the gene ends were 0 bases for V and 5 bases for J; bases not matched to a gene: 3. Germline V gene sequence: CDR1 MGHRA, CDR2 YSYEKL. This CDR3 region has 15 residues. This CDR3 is CASSQEWTGGHEQYF. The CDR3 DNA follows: TGCGCCAGCAGCCAAGAGTGGACAGGGGGCCACGAGCAGTACTTC.

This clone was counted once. CDR3 amino acids: CASTPDISRYNSPLHF. Written as DNA, the CDR3 is TGTGCCAGTACCCCGGACATCTCTCGATATAATTCACCCCTCCACTTT. The chain is built from TRBV19 and TRBJ1-6, with a possible D match to TRBD1 (5 bases). Germline V gene data show CDR1 as LNHDA and CDR2 as SQIVND (reference sequence). The ends were cut back, 7 bases at V and 4 bases at J, with 17 bases in the middle. This CDR3 has 16 residues.

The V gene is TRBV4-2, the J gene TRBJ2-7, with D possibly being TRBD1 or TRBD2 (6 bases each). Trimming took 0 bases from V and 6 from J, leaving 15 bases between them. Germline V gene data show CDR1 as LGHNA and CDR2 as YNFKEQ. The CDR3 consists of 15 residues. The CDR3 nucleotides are TGTGCCAGCAGCCAAGAAGGTCAAGGGGGGCTCGAGCAGTACTTC. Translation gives CASSQEGQGGLEQYF.

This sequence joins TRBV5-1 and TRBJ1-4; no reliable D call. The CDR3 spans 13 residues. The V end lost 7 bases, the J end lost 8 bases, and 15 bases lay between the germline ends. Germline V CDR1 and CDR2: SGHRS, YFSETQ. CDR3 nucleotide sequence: TGCGCCAGCGCGGTCTACTCGGGGGAAAAACTGTTTTTT. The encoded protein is CASAVYSGEKLFF.

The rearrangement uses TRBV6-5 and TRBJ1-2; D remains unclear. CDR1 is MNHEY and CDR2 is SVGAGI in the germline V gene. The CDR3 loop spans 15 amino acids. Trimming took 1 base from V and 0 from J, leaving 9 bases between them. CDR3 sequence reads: CASSYYQAPNYGYTF. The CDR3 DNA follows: TGTGCCAGCAGTTACTACCAAGCACCTAACTATGGCTACACCTTC.

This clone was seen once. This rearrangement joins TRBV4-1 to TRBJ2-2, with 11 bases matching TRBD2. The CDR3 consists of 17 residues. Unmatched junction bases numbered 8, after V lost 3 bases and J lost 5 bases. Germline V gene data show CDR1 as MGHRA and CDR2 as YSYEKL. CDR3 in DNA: TGCGCCAGCAGCCAGGCGGGACTAGCGGCCTTTACCGGGGAGCTGTTTTTT. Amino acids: CASSQAGLAAFTGELFF.